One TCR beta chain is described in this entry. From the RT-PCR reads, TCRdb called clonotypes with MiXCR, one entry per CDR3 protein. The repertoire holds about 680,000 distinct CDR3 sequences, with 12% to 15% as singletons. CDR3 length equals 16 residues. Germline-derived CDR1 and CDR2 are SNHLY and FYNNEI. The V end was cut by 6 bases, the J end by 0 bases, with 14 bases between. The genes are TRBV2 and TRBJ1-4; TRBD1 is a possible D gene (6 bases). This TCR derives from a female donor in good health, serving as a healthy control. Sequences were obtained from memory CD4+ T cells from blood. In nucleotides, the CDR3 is TGTGCCAGCAGCGGACGGGACACCGCAACTAATGAAAAACTGTTTTTT. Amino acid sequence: CASSGRDTATNEKLFF.